Following are 13 T cell receptor beta chains from one sample sequenced in a study of blood T cells in healthy people across ages. Primed by a sample-barcoded 5' primer and a J-beta primer mix, a second PCR proceeded for 7 to 11 cycles. One entry per CDR3 protein, called by TCRdb with MiXCR from the 5' RACE reads. The sample holds 750,000 to 950,000 distinct CDR3 sequences, about 53% seen once. What was sequenced was blood. The receptors originated from a man older than 75 in good health.

The chain couples TRBV11-1 to TRBJ1-2; D gene ambiguous. The CDR3 is 13 residues long. Germline V CDR1 and CDR2: SGHAT, FQDESV (reference sequence). Between the trimmed V and J ends, which lost 1 base and 4 bases, there was a span of 7 bases. The CDR3 sequence: CASSLGLLYGYTF. Here the CDR3 DNA reads TGTGCCAGCAGCTTAGGTCTGCTCTATGGCTACACCTTC.

This clonotype has a count of ten or more. The J gene is TRBJ2-1, the V gene TRBV15, with TRBD1 matching 9 bases. With V trimmed by 1 base and J by 7 bases, 5 bases remained unmatched. The CDR3 extends over 15 amino acids. CDR1 is LNHNV and CDR2 is YYDKDF in the germline V gene (reference sequence). CDR3 coding DNA: TGTGCCACCAGCAGAGGGGGACAGGGAACAAATGAGCAGTTCTTC. This translates into CATSRGGQGTNEQFF. The complete variable domain, with remaining parts taken from reference TRBV15 and TRBJ2-1, reads DAMVIQNPRYQVTQFGKPVTLSCSQTLNHNVMYWYQQKSSQAPKLLFHYYDKDFNNEADTPDNFQSRRPNTSFCFLDIRSPGLGDTAMYLCATSRGGQGTNEQFFGPGTRLTVL.

V usage is TRBV12-3 or TRBV12-4 and J usage is TRBJ2-3; 13 bases map to TRBD2. The V segment lost 1 base and the J segment 5 bases; nucleotides outside the gene matches: 3. The CDR3 spans 16 residues. CDR3: CASSLGLAGGLDTQYF. In nucleotides, the CDR3 is TGTGCCAGCAGTTTAGGACTAGCGGGAGGATTAGATACGCAGTATTTT.

This clonotype was counted between two and nine times. This chain links TRBV27 with TRBJ1-2; D remains ambiguous. Trimming cost V 5 bases and J 5 bases, with 12 bases left between them. The germline V gene has CDR1 MNHEY and CDR2 SMNVEV (reference sequence). This CDR3 region has 13 residues. The CDR3 loop reads CASSPAALYGYTF. CDR3 nucleotides: TGTGCCAGCAGTCCCGCAGCTCTTTATGGCTACACCTTC.

This chain joins TRBV5-6 and TRBJ2-7, with 10 bases fitting TRBD1. This CDR3 has 14 residues. V dropped 4 bases and J dropped 7; count of bases not matched to a gene: 8. Looked up from germline, CDR1 is SGHDT and CDR2 is YYEEEE. In nucleotides, the CDR3 is TGTGCCAGCAGCCTGCGGGACAGGGGCAAAGAGCAGTACTTC. Encoded protein: CASSLRDRGKEQYF.

V gene TRBV3-1 combines with J gene TRBJ2-7; D might be TRBD2 (6 bases). V was clipped by 0 bases and J by 0 bases, with 6 bases between them. Germline CDR1 and CDR2: LGHDT and YNNKEL (reference sequence). This CDR3 region has 14 residues. The CDR3 DNA reads TGTGCCAGCAGCCAAGAGGGGGGCTCCTACGAGCAGTACTTC. Its translation is CASSQEGGSYEQYF.

This chain connects TRBV19 to TRBJ1-2; D gene unclear. There are 14 residues in the CDR3. The V gene lost 5 bases and the J gene lost 10 bases, with 20 bases spanning the gap. CDR1 and CDR2 from the germline V gene are LNHDA and SQIVND (reference sequence). For the CDR3, the DNA is TGTGCCAGTAGTGGAGCCCGGGTCCGGCGTGACTACACCTTC. Translation: CASSGARVRRDYTF.

A word on this clonotype: The junction departs from the called germline gene at one end, perhaps through a read error. The chain carries TRBV6-5 and TRBJ2-5; either TRBD1 or TRBD2 may fit D (5 bases each). CDR1 and CDR2 (germline): MNHEY, SVGAGI. The CDR3 spans 15 residues. Written as DNA, the CDR3 is TGTGCCAACAGTTACTCGATCCGAGGGGATGAGACCCAGTACTTC. It encodes CANSYSIRGDETQYF.

The rearrangement uses TRBV6-5 and TRBJ2-1; 7 bases fit TRBD2. After removal of 6 bases from V and 14 bases from J, the junction contained 4 bases not matched to a gene. Germline assignment: CDR1 MNHEY and CDR2 SVGAGI. This CDR3 has 10 amino acids. The CDR3 DNA reads as TGTGCCAGCAGGAGAGGGAGGGAGTTCTTC. Translation: CASRRGREFF.

The chain links TRBV4-2 to TRBJ2-4, with 8 bases matching TRBD2. The J call may be faulty, since TRBJ2-7 better matches the DNA end. CDR3 length: 15 amino acids. From germline, CDR1 is LGHNA and CDR2 YNFKEQ. The CDR3 DNA follows: TGTGCCAGCAGCCAGGGGGGACTAGGATTTTACGAGCAGTACTTC. This codes for CASSQGGLGFYEQYF.

The CDR3 DNA is TGTGCCAGCAGCCGGGGGTCCGGCGAGCAGTACTTC. Its translation: CASSRGSGEQYF. The V gene is TRBV6-2 or TRBV6-3, the J gene TRBJ2-7; D possibly corresponds to TRBD2 (6 bases). The CDR3 is 12 amino acids. Per the germline V gene, CDR1 is MNHEY and CDR2 is SVGEGT. Trimming pared 6 bases from V and 6 bases from J, leaving 12 bases between.

As DNA, the CDR3 is TGCAGTGCTAGAGAGGACATATATGAAAAACTGTTTTTT. This sequence encodes CSAREDIYEKLFF. This chain links TRBV20-1 with TRBJ1-4; possible D gene TRBD1, 5 bases. The CDR3 has 13 amino acids. Germline assignment: CDR1 DFQATT and CDR2 SNEGSKA (reference sequence). V lost 0 bases and J 6 bases, leaving 8 bases between the germline ends.

The chain joins TRBV27 to TRBJ2-7; 7 bases fit TRBD1. Trimming cost V 5 bases and J 6 bases; bases outside gene matches: 7. CDR1 and CDR2 (germline): MNHEY, SMNVEV (reference sequence). The CDR3 contains 13 residues. The CDR3 protein is CASSADRAGEQYF. The CDR3 DNA reads TGTGCCAGCAGTGCCGACAGGGCGGGCGAGCAGTACTTC.